The rows below give T cell receptor beta chains drawn from one sample of a study of shared clonotypes between healthy human individuals. TCRdb's table, derived via immunoSEQ multiplex PCR, lists solely in-frame clones and lacks some. The sample has about 1.1 million clones, approximately 77% seen once; the top ten hold about 0.89%. Sequenced: memory CD4+ T cells from PBMCs. The receptor set was obtained from a man aged 18 to 35 in good health. Some clones in this sample may be carry-over from other donors' samples. Each CDR3 is given with its conserved first and last residue. A D gene is named only where the DNA matches it firmly. The size of a clone is reported for some rows only, either as once, few or many, or as a class for expanded clones.

V,size,D,J,DNA,CDR3
TRBV11-3,NA,NA,TRBJ1-5,TGTGCCAGCAGCGATTTCGGGAGCCCCCATCAGCCCCAGCATTTT,CASSDFGSPHQPQHF
TRBV5-6,NA,TRBD2,TRBJ2-7,TGTGCCAGCAGCGCCGCTAGCGGGGGGACCTACGAGCAGTACTTC,CASSAASGGTYEQYF
TRBV21-1,few,NA,TRBJ1-1,TGTGCCAGCAGCAAGAGGGCCGAGGAAGCGAACACTGAAGCTTTCTTT,CASSKRAEEANTEAFF
TRBV5-1,NA,NA,TRBJ2-2,TGCGCCAGCAGCACAACTAGGAACACCGGGGAGCTGTTTTTT,CASSTTRNTGELFF
TRBV27,NA,TRBD1,TRBJ1-1,TGTGCCAGCAGTCCGTCAGGGGGCAGAGGCGACACTGAAGCTTTCTTT,CASSPSGGRGDTEAFF
TRBV28,NA,NA,TRBJ2-7,TGTGCCAGCAGTCTTCACCTTCAGGGGTACGAGCAGTACTTC,CASSLHLQGYEQYF
TRBV2,NA,TRBD1,TRBJ1-5,TGTGCCAGCAGTGAACGACAGGGGAATCAGCCCCAGCATTTT,CASSERQGNQPQHF
TRBV6-1,NA,TRBD2,TRBJ2-7,TGTGCCAGCAGCCCGGGACTAGCGGGAAACTACGAGCAGTACTTC,CASSPGLAGNYEQYF
TRBV27,NA,NA,TRBJ1-5,TGTGCCAGCAGTCTTCACAGGGTTGGCCAGCCCCAGCATTTT,CASSLHRVGQPQHF
TRBV5-1,once,TRBD2,TRBJ2-1,TGCGCCAGCAGCACGACTAGCGGGAGAATGGCTGGGGACAATGAGCAGTTCTTC,CASSTTSGRMAGDNEQFF
TRBV30,NA,NA,TRBJ2-1,TGTGCCGAACAAGACTACAATGAGCAGTTCTTC,CAEQDYNEQFF
TRBV4-2,NA,NA,TRBJ2-1,TGTGCCAGCAGCCAAGATAAAATGAAGAGCAATGAGCAGTTCTTC,CASSQDKMKSNEQFF
TRBV4-2,NA,NA,TRBJ2-2,TGTGCCAGCAGCCAAGATGGAAGGAGCACCGGGGAGCTGTTTTTT,CASSQDGRSTGELFF
TRBV7-9,few,TRBD2,TRBJ2-2,TGTGCCAGCAGCTTAGTTAGTCTAGCGGGAGTGAACACCGGGGAGCTGTTTTTT,CASSLVSLAGVNTGELFF
TRBV28,NA,NA,TRBJ2-7,TGTGCCAGCAGTAAGTCTCGGGAGCAGTACTTC,CASSKSREQYF
TRBV28,NA,NA,TRBJ1-4,TGTGCCAGCAGTTTTCCCGCCGATTCTGAAAAACTGTTTTTT,CASSFPADSEKLFF
TRBV5-4,NA,NA,TRBJ1-1,TGTGCCAGCAGTAAGACAGAACACACTGAAGCTTTCTTT,CASSKTEHTEAFF
TRBV6-5,NA,NA,TRBJ1-3,TGTGCCAGCAGAGACGAGGGGTACTCTGGAAACACCATATATTTT,CASRDEGYSGNTIYF
TRBV5-8,NA,NA,TRBJ1-5,TGTGCCAGCGGTCAGCCAAAAAATCAGCCCCAGCATTTT,CASGQPKNQPQHF
TRBV5-1,NA,NA,TRBJ1-2,TGCGCCAGCAGCTTGGAGGGCAGGGATGGAGATGGCTACACCTTC,CASSLEGRDGDGYTF
TRBV30,NA,NA,TRBJ1-1,TGTGCCTGGAGTCGAGCCCAATATACTGAAGCTTTCTTT,CAWSRAQYTEAFF
TRBV5-1,NA,NA,TRBJ1-1,TGCGCCACAGGAATATCCAACACTGAAGCTTTCTTT,CATGISNTEAFF
TRBV6-5,NA,NA,TRBJ1-3,TGTGCCAGCAGCCCAACAGGGAACTCTGGAAACACCATATATTTT,CASSPTGNSGNTIYF
TRBV2,NA,TRBD2,TRBJ2-1,TGTGCCAGCAGGGGGGGGACTAGCGGAAGCTCCTACAATGAGCAGTTCTTC,CASRGGTSGSSYNEQFF
TRBV11-2,few,TRBD1,TRBJ2-3,TGTGCCAGCAGCTTCGGGACAGGGACCACAGATACGCAGTATTTT,CASSFGTGTTDTQYF
TRBV30,NA,TRBD2,TRBJ2-7,TGTGCCTGGAGTGTACTCTGGACTAGTCGAGGGTACGAGCAGTACTTC,CAWSVLWTSRGYEQYF
TRBV6-1,NA,NA,TRBJ2-2,TGTGCCAGCAGTACTGGACAAGGCACCGGGGAGCTGTTTTTT,CASSTGQGTGELFF
TRBV6-5,NA,NA,TRBJ2-7,TGTGCCAGCCGGCGGGGCGGGACTCACTCCTACGAGCAGTACTTC,CASRRGGTHSYEQYF
TRBV30,few,NA,TRBJ2-5,TGTGCCTGGAGAAACGGACCCTGGGGGAGAACCCAGTACTTC,CAWRNGPWGRTQYF
TRBV4-3,NA,NA,TRBJ2-1,TGCGCCAGCAGCCAATCTAGCCTAGAGAGGGTAGTCTTC,CASSQSSLERVVF
TRBV30,NA,NA,TRBJ1-3,TGTGCCTGGAGTAAGAGGGGACTCTCTGGAAACACCATATATTTT,CAWSKRGLSGNTIYF
TRBV11-2,NA,TRBD2,TRBJ2-7,TGTGCCAGCAGCCGCTCTAGCGGGAGGCGTAGCTCCTACGAGCAGTACTTC,CASSRSSGRRSSYEQYF
TRBV5-1,NA,NA,TRBJ2-2,TGCGCCAGCAGCTTTAGCCCACAGAACACCGGGGAGCTGTTTTTT,CASSFSPQNTGELFF
TRBV2,NA,NA,TRBJ2-7,TGTGCCAGCAGTGAAAGTTTTTGGGAGCAGTACTTC,CASSESFWEQYF
TRBV6-1,NA,TRBD1,TRBJ2-7,TGTGCCAGCAGTGCGAGACAGGGGGCCTACGAGCAGTACTTC,CASSARQGAYEQYF
TRBV5-1,NA,NA,TRBJ2-5,TGCGCCAGCAGCTTGGTTGGCGTTGGGGAAGAGACCCAGTACTTC,CASSLVGVGEETQYF
TRBV28,NA,TRBD2,TRBJ2-1,TGTGCCAGCAGTTTATTAGGCGGGAGGGTTAATGAGCAGTTCTTC,CASSLLGGRVNEQFF
TRBV4-3,NA,TRBD1,TRBJ2-7,TGCGCCAGCAGCCATAGGACAGGGGGCTACGAGCAGTACTTC,CASSHRTGGYEQYF
TRBV7-2,NA,NA,TRBJ2-5,TGTGCCAGCAGCTTTAGGGGTCCAGAGACCCAGTACTTC,CASSFRGPETQYF
TRBV5-1,NA,NA,TRBJ1-2,TGCGCCAGCAGCTTGGACAGAGTCTATGGCTACACCTTC,CASSLDRVYGYTF
TRBV7-2,few,NA,TRBJ2-3,TGTGCCAGCAGCTTAACCCCAGGGGATACGCAGTATTTT,CASSLTPGDTQYF
TRBV29-1,NA,TRBD2,TRBJ2-5,TGCAGCGTTAGTCTAGCGGGATCACCCCAAGAGACCCAGTACTTC,CSVSLAGSPQETQYF
TRBV5-1,few,NA,TRBJ2-7,TGCGCCAGCAGCTTGGGCTACGAGCAGTACTTC,CASSLGYEQYF
TRBV10-3,NA,NA,TRBJ2-5,TGTGCCATCAGTGAGTCGACAGAGACCCAGTACTTC,CAISESTETQYF
TRBV19,NA,NA,TRBJ1-2,TGTGCCAGTAGTTCCCAGGGACCGGGGGACTATGGCTACACCTTC,CASSSQGPGDYGYTF
TRBV4-1,few,TRBD2,TRBJ2-3,TGCGCCAGCAGCCACAACCGGGGGACTAGTGCAGATACGCAGTATTTT,CASSHNRGTSADTQYF
TRBV30,many,NA,TRBJ1-3,TGTGCCTGGAGTGAGAGAGGCTCTGGAAACACCATATATTTT,CAWSERGSGNTIYF
TRBV19,NA,TRBD1,TRBJ1-2,TGTGCCAGTAGTATTATAGGATGGCAGGGGGCTACTGGCTACACCTTC,CASSIIGWQGATGYTF
TRBV30,NA,NA,TRBJ1-4,TGTGCCCGGGGGGGGATTAATGAAAAACTGTTTTTT,CARGGINEKLFF
TRBV6-6,NA,NA,TRBJ2-2,TGTGCCCATTCCACGTGGTCGGGCACCGGGGAGCTGTTTTTT,CAHSTWSGTGELFF
TRBV6-5,NA,NA,TRBJ1-5,TGTGCCAGCAGACAGGGAGCTGCTCAGCCCCAGCATTTT,CASRQGAAQPQHF
TRBV9,NA,NA,TRBJ1-3,TGTGCCAGCAGCGCCGGGATTTCTGGAAACACCATATATTTT,CASSAGISGNTIYF
TRBV14,NA,NA,TRBJ2-5,TGTGCCAGCAGCCAGGTCAGGGGACTTGAAGAGACCCAGTACTTC,CASSQVRGLEETQYF
TRBV6-5,NA,NA,TRBJ2-2,TGTGCCAGCAGTCCTCGGCGTGTGAACACCGGGGAGCTGTTTTTT,CASSPRRVNTGELFF